The T cell receptor beta chain under discussion was sequenced for a study of blood T cell repertoires in COVID-19. Trimming cost V 4 bases and J 7 bases; bases outside gene matches: 5. Germline CDR1 and CDR2: SNHLY and FYNNEI. This CDR3 comprises 14 residues. Generated by immunoSEQ multiplex PCR, the TCRdb table keeps only in-frame clones and is missing some. Of roughly 380,000 clones in the sample, around 90% were seen once. The chain joins TRBV2 to TRBJ2-2; 8 bases line up with TRBD2. The sample comprised peripheral blood. This receptor was taken from a woman aged 60-75 years with COVID-19, enrolled during active disease. CDR3: CASSGGLGGGELFF. The CDR3 DNA reads TGTGCCAGCAGTGGGGGACTAGGGGGCGGGGAGCTGTTTTTT.